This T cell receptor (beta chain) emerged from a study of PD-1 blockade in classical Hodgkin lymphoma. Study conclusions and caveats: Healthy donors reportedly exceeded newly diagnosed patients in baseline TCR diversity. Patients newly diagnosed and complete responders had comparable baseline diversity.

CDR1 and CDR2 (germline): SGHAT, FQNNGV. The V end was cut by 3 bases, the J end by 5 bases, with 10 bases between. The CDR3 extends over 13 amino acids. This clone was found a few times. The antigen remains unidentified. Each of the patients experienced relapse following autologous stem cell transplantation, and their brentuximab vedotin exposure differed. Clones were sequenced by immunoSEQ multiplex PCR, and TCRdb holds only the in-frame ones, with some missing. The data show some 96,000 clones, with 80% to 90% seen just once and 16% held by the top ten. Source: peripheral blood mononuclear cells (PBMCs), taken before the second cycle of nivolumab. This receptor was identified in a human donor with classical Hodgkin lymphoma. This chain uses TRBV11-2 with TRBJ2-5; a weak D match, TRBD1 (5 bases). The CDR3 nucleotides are TGTGCCAGCAGCTTCCAGGGTTTTGAGACCCAGTACTTC. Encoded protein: CASSFQGFETQYF. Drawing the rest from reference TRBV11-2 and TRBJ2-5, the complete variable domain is EAGVAQSPRYKIIEKRQSVAFWCNPISGHATLYWYQQILGQGPKLLIQFQNNGVVDDSQLPKDRFSAERLKGVDSTLKIQPAKLEDSAVYLCASSFQGFETQYFGPGTRLLVL.